What follows is one T cell receptor (beta chain) and its context. The V and J ends lost 4 bases and 0 bases respectively, with 8 bases between them. Germline V gene lookup returns CDR1 SGDLS and CDR2 YYNGEE. CDR3 length equals 14 residues. These data are taken from a study of blood T cell repertoires in COVID-19. Study in general: Spain, Italy and the United States supplied samples that represented acute and convalescent COVID-19.

As handled by the study authors: Quantification of nucleated cells was approximated via reference gene primer amplification. Libraries were prepared by immunoSEQ multiplex PCR; TCRdb keeps only in-frame clonotypes and omits some of them. V and J calls and clone size come straight from that table; D and trimming were deduced from the DNA. The data contain 250,000 or so clones, 84% of them singletons. V gene TRBV9 combines with J gene TRBJ1-3; TRBD1 might be the D (5 bases). The TCR originated in a man over 45 with acute or convalescent COVID-19. Sequenced input: peripheral blood. The CDR3 spells CASSPQGSGNTIYF. The CDR3 bases are TGTGCCAGCAGCCCCCAGGGCTCTGGAAACACCATATATTTT.